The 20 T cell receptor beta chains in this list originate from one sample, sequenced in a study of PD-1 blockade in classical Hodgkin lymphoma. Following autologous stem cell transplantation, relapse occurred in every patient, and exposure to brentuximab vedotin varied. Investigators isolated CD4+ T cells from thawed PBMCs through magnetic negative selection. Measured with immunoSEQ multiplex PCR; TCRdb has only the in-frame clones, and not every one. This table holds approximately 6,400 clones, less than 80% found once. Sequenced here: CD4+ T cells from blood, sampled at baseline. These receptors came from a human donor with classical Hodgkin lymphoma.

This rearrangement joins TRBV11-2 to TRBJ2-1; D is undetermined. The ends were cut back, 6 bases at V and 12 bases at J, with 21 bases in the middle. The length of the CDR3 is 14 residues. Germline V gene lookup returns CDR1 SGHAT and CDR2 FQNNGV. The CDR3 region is CASRSLSAPTSQFF. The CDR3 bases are TGTGCCAGCAGATCTTTATCGGCCCCCACTTCGCAGTTCTTC.

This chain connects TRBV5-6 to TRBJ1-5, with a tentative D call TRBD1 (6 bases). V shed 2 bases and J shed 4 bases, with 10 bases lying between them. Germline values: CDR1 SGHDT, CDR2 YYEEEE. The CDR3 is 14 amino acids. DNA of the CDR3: TGTGCCAGCAGCTTCTGGACAGATAATCAGCCCCAGCATTTT. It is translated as CASSFWTDNQPQHF.

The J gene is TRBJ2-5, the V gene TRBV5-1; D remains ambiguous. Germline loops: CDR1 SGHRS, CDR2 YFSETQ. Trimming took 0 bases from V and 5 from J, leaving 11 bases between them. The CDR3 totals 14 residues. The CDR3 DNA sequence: TGCGCCAGCAGCTTGGCTCCGGCGGTGGAGACCCAGTACTTC. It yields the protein CASSLAPAVETQYF.

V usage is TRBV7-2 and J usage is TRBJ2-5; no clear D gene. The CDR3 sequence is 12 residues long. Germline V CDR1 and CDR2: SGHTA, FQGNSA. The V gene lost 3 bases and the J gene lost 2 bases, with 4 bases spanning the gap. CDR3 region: CASSFRQETQYF. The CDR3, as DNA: TGTGCCAGCAGCTTTAGACAAGAGACCCAGTACTTC.

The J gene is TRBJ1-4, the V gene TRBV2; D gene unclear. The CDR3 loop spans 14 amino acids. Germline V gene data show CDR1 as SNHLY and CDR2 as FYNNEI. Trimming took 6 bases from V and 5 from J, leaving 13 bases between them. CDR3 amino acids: CASSADGENEKLFF. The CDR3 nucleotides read TGTGCCAGCAGCGCTGACGGGGAGAATGAAAAACTGTTTTTT.

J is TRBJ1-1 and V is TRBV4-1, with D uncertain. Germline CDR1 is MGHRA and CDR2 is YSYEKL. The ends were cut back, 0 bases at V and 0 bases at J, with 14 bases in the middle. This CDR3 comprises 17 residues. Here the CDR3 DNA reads TGCGCCAGCAGCCAAGATGACCAGGCTTACATGAACACTGAAGCTTTCTTT. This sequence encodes CASSQDDQAYMNTEAFF.

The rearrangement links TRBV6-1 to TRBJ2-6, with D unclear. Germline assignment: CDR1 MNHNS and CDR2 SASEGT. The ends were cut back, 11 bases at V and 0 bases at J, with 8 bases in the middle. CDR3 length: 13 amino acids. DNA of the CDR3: TGTGCCGCTTCGATCTCTGGGGCCAACGTCCTGACTTTC. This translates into CAASISGANVLTF.

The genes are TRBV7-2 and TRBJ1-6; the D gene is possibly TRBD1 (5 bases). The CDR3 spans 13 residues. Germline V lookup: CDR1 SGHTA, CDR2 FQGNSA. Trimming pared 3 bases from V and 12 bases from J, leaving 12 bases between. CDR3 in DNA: TGTGCCAGCAGCTTCCCCGGGGGAGGACCCCTCCACTTT. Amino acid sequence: CASSFPGGGPLHF. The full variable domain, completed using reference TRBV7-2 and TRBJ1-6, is GAGVSQSPSNKVTEKGKDVELRCDPISGHTALYWYRQSLGQGLEFLIYFQGNSAPDKSGLPSDRFSAERTGGSVSTLTIQRTQQEDSAVYLCASSFPGGGPLHFGNGTRLTVT.

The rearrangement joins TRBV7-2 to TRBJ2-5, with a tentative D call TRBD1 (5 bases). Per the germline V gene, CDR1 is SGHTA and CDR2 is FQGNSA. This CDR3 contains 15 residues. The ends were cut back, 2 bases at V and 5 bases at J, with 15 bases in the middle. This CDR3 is CASSLSGRAPETQYF. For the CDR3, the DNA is TGTGCCAGCAGCTTATCGGGCAGGGCCCCCGAGACCCAGTACTTC.

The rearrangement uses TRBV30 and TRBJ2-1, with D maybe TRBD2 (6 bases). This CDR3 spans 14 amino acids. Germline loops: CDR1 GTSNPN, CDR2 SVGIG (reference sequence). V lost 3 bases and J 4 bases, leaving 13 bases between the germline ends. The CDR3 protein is CAWRGRGGYNEQFF. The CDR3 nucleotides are TGTGCCTGGAGGGGAAGGGGAGGTTACAATGAGCAGTTCTTC.

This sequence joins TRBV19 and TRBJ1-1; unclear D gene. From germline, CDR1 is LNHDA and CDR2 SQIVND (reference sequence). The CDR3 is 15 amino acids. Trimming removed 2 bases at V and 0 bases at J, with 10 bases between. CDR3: CASSILGRLNTEAFF. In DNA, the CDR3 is TGTGCCAGTAGTATATTAGGGAGGCTGAACACTGAAGCTTTCTTT.

The CDR3 DNA follows: TGTGCCAGCAGAGGTGGGACAGGGAACACTGAAGCTTTCTTT. It translates to CASRGGTGNTEAFF. V is TRBV28 and J is TRBJ1-1; TRBD1 matches at 8 bases. V lost 6 bases to trimming and J lost 1 base; unmatched junction nucleotides: 4. Germline values: CDR1 MDHEN, CDR2 SYDVKM. The CDR3 spans 14 residues.

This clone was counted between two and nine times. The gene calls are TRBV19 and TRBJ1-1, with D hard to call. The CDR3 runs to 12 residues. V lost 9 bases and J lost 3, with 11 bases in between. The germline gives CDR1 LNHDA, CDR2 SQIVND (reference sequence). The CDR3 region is CASIQGDTEAFF. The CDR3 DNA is TGTGCCAGCATACAAGGCGACACTGAAGCTTTCTTT.

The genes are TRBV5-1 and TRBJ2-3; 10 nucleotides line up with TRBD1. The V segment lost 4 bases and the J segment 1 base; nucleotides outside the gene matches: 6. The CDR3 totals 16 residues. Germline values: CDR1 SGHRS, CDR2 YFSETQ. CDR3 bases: TGCGCCAGCAGCCCCGGGACAGGGGCAGGCACAGATACGCAGTATTTT. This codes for CASSPGTGAGTDTQYF.

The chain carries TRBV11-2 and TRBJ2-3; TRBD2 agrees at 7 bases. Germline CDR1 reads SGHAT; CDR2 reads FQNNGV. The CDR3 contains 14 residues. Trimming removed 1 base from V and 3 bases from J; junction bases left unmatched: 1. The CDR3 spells CASSLGEGTDTQYF. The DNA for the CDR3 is TGTGCCAGCAGCTTAGGGGAGGGGACAGATACGCAGTATTTT.

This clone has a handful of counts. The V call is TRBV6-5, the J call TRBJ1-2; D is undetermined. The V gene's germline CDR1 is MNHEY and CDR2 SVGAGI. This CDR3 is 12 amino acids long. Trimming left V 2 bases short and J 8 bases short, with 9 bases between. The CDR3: CASSYEGRGYTF. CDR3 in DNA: TGTGCCAGCAGTTACGAAGGACGGGGCTACACCTTC.

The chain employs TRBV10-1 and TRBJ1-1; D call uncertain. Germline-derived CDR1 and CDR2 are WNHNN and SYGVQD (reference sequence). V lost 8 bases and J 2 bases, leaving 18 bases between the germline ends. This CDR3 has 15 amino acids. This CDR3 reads CASEEGLEENTEAFF. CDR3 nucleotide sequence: TGCGCCAGCGAGGAAGGGCTTGAGGAAAACACTGAAGCTTTCTTT.

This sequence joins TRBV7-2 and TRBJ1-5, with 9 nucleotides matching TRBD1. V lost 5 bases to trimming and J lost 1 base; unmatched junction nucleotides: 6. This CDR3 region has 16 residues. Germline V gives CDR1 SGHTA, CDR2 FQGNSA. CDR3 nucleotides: TGTGCCAGCAGCCCCGGGACAGGGCGAAGCAATCAGCCCCAGCATTTT. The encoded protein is CASSPGTGRSNQPQHF.

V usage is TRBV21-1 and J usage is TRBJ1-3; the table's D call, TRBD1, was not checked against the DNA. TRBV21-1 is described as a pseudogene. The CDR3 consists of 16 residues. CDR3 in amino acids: CAFLAEGVRSGNTIYF. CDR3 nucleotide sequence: TGTGCCTTCCTGGCCGAAGGGGTCCGCTCTGGAAACACCATATATTTT.

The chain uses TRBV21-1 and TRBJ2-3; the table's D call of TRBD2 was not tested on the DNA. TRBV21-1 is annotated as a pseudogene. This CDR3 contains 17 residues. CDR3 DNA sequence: TGTGCCAGCAGCAAAGTTCGCGGGGCACCCAGCACAGATACGCAGTATTTT. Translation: CASSKVRGAPSTDTQYF.